This TCR beta chain was found in a study of cytomegalovirus exposure and HLA in healthy donors. The PCR made use of 60 Vbeta and 13 Jbeta primers. Generated by immunoSEQ multiplex PCR, the TCRdb table keeps only in-frame clones and is missing some. Among some 150,000 clones listed, 60% to 85% were seen once. Germline V gene data show CDR1 as MNHNY and CDR2 as SVGAGI (reference sequence). Trimming at V came to 5 bases and at J to 3 bases, leaving 2 bases not matched to a gene. This CDR3 spans 13 amino acids. What was sequenced was PBMCs. The chain recombines TRBV6-6 with TRBJ2-7; 9 positions match TRBD1. This receptor was identified in a woman aged 40 to 55 in good health and CMV-seronegative. The CDR3 sequence: CASSADRGYEQYF. The DNA for the CDR3 is TGTGCCAGCAGTGCGGACAGGGGCTACGAGCAGTACTTC.